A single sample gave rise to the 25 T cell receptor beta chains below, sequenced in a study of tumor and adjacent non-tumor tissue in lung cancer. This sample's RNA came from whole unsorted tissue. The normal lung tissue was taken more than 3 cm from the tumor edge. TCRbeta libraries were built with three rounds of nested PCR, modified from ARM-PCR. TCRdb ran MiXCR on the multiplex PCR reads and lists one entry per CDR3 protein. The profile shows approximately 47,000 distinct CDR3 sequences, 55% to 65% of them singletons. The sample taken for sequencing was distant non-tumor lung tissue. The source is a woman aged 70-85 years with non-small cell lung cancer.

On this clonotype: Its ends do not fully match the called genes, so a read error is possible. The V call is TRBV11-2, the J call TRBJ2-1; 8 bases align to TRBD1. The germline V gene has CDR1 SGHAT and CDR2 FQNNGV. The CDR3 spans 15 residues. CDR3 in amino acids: CVSSFGTGTYNEQFF. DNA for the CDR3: TGTGTCAGCAGCTTCGGGACAGGAACCTACAATGAGCAGTTCTTC.

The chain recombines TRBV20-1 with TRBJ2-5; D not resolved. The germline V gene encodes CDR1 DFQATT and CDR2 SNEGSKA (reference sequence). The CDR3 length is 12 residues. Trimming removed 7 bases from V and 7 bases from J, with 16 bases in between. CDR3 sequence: CSVPIGWGTQYF. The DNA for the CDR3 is TGCAGTGTCCCGATTGGGTGGGGGACCCAGTACTTC.

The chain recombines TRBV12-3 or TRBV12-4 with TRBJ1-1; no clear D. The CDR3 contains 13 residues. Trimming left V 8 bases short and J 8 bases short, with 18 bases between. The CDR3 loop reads CASGVVNMGEAFF. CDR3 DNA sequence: TGTGCCAGCGGGGTCGTGAACATGGGCGAAGCTTTCTTT.

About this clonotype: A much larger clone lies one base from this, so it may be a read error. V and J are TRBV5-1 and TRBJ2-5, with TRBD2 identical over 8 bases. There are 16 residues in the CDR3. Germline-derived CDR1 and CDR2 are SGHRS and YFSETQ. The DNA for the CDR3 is TGCGCCTGCAGCGTATCTAGCGGGTTCTCCCAAGAGACCCAGTACTTC. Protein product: CACSVSSGFSQETQYF.

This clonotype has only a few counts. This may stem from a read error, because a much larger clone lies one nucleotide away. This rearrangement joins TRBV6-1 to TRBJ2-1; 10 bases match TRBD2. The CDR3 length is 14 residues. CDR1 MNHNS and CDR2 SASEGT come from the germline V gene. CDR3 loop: CASSFSGRTDEQLF. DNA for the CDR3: TGTGCCAGCAGTTTTAGCGGGAGGACCGATGAGCAGCTCTTC.

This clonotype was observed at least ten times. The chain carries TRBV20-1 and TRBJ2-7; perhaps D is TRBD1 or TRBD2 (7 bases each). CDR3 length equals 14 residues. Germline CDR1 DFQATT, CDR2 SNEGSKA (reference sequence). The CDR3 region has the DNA TGCAGCGGTCTCAGGGGGGGGAATCCCTACGAGCAGTACTTC. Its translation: CSGLRGGNPYEQYF.

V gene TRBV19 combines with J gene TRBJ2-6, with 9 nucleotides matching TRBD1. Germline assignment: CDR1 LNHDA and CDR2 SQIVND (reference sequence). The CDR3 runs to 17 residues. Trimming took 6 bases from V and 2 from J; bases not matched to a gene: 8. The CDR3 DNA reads TGTGCCAGTAGCACCGACAGGGGGAATACTGGGGCCAACGTCCTGACTTTC. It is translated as CASSTDRGNTGANVLTF.

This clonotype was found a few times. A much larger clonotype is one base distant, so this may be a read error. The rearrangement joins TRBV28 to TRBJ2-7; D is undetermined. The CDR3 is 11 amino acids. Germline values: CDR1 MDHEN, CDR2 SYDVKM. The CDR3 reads CASSNNYKQYF. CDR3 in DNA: TGTGCCAGCAGTAATAACTACAAGCAGTACTTC.

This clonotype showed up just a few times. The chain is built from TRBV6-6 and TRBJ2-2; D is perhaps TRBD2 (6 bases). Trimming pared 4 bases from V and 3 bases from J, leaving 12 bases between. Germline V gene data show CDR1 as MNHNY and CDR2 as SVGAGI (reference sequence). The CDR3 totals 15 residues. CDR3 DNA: TGTGCCAGCAGTTCCATCGGGGGTGACACCGGGGAGCTGTTTTTT. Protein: CASSSIGGDTGELFF.

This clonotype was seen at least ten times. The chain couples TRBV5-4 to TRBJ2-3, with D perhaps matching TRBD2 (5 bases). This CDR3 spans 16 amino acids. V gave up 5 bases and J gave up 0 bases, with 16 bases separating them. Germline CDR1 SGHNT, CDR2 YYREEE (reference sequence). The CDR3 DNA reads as TGTGCCAGCAGGGTAGGAGGCACCACTAGCACAGATACGCAGTATTTT. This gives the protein CASRVGGTTSTDTQYF.

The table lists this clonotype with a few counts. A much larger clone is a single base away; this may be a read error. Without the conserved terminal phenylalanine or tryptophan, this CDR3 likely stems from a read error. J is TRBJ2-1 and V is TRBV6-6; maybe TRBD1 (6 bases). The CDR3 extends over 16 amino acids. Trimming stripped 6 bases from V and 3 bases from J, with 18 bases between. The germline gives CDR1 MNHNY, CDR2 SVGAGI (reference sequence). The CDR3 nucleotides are TGTGCCAGCAGGCAGGACAGACTTACCCTCTACAATGAGCAGTTCTTG. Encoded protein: CASRQDRLTLYNEQFL.

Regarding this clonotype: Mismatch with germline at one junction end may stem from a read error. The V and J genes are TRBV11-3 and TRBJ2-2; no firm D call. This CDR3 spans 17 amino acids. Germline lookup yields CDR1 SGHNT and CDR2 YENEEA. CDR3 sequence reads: CVSSPHQSISNAGELFF. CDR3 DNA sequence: TGTGTCAGCAGCCCCCATCAATCGATATCGAACGCCGGGGAGCTGTTTTTT.

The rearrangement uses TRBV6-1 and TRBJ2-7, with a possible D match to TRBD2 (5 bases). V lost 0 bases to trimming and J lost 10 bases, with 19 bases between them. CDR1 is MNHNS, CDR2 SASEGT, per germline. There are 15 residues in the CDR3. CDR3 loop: CASSEARVLPFDQYF. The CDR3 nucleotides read TGTGCCAGCAGTGAAGCGAGGGTGCTCCCCTTCGATCAGTACTTC.

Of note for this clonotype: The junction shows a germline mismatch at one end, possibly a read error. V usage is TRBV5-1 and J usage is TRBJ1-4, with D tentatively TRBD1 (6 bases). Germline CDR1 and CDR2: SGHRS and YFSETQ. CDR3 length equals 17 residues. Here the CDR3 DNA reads TGCGCCAGCAGCTTGTCTCTTCAGGGGACAACTAATGCAAAACTGTTTTTT. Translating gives CASSLSLQGTTNAKLFF. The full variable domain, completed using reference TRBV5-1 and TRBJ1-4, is KAGVTQTPRYLIKTRGQQVTLSCSPISGHRSVSWYQQTPGQGLQFLFEYFSETQRNKGNFPGRFSGRQFSNSRSEMNVSTLELGDSALYLCASSLSLQGTTNAKLFFGSGTQLSVL.

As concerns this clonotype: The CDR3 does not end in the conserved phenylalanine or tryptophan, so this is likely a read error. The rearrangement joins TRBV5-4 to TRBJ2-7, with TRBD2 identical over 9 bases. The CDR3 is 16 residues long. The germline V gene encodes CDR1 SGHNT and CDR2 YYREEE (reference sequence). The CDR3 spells CVSSLALTSGTYEQYL. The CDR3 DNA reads TGTGTCAGCAGCTTGGCCTTGACTAGCGGAACCTACGAGCAGTACCTC.

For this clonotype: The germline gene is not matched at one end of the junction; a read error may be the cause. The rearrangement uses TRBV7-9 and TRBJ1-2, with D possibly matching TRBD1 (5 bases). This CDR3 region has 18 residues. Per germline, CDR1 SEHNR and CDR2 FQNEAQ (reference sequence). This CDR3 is CASSSHRTTVEANYGYIF. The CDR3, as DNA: TGTGCCAGCAGCTCCCATAGGACAACTGTCGAAGCTAACTATGGCTACATCTTC.

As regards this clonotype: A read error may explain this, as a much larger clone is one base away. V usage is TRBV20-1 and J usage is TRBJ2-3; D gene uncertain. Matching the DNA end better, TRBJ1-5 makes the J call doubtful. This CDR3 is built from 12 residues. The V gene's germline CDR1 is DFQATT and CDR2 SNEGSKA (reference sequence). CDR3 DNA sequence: TGCAGTGCAAGGCTCACTGGAGATACGCAGCATTTT. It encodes CSARLTGDTQHF.

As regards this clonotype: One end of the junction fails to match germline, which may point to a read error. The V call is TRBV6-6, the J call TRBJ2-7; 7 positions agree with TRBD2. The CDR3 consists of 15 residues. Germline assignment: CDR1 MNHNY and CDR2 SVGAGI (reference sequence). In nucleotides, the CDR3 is TGTGCCAGCAGTTATGTGGTAGCGGGTGCTCGCGAGCAGCACTTC. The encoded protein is CASSYVVAGAREQHF.

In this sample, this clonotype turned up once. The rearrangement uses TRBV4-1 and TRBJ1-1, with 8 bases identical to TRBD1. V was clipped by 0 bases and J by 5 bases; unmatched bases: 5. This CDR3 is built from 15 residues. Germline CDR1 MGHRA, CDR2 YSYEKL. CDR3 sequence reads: CASSQDRGHSTEAFF. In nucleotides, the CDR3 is TGCGCCAGCAGCCAAGACAGGGGGCACTCGACTGAAGCTTTCTTT.

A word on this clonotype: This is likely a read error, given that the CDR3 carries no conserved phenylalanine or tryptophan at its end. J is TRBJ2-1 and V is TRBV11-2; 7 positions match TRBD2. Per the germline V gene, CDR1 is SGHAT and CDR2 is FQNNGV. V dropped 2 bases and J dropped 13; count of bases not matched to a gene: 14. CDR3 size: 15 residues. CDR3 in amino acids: CASSLLTSLGTEQFL. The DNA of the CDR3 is TGTGCCAGCAGCTTACTGACTAGCCTGGGAACCGAACAGTTCTTA.

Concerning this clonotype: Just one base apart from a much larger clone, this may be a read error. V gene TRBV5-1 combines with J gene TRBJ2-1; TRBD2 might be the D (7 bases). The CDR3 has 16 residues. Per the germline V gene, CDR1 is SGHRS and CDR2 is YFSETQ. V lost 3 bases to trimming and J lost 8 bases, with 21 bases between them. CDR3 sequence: CASSSAYREGGDEQFF. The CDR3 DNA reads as TGCGCCAGCAGCTCCGCTTACAGGGAGGGCGGCGATGAGCAGTTCTTC.

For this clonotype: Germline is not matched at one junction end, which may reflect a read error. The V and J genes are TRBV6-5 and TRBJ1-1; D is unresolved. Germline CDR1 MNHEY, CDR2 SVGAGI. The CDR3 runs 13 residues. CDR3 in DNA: TGTGCCAGCAGCCTCAATTTCAGGATTGAAGCTTTCTTC. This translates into CASSLNFRIEAFF.

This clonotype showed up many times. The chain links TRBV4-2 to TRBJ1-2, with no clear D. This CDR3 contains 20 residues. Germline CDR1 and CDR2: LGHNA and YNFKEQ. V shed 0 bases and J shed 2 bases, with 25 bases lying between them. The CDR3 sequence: CASSQDTFTSNQPINYGYTF. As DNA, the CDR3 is TGTGCCAGCAGCCAAGATACGTTCACATCTAACCAGCCCATAAACTATGGCTACACCTTC.

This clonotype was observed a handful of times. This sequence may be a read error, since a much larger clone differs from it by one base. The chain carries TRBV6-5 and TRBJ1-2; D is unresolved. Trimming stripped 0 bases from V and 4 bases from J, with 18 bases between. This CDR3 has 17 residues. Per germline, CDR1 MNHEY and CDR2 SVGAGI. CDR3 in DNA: TGTGCCAGCAGTTACTCGATTCTCCCGGGTCGAACCTATGGCTACACCTTC. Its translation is CASSYSILPGRTYGYTF.

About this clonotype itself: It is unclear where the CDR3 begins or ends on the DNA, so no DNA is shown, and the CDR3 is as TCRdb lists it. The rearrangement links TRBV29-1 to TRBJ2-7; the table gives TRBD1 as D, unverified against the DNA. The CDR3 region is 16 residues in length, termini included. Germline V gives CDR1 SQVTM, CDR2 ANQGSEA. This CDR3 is CSPRRTGVVYICEQYF.